The 12 T cell receptor beta chains given below trace back to one sample, sequenced in a study of CXCR3-negative and CXCR3-positive naive CD8 T cells. Notes on the study in general: Hydrophobicity was higher for TRB CDR3s found in CXCR3-positive naive cells than in CXCR3-negative naive cells.

Their cognate antigens are unknown. The authors made the TRB cDNA libraries by 5' RACE using UMI labels. TCRdb reworked the 5' RACE reads into one entry per CDR3 protein, no DNA. This sample contains roughly 63,000 distinct CDR3 sequences. Sequenced: naive CXCR3+ CD8+ T cells from blood. Noted subset: CD45RO-CCR7+CD27+CD95- naive CD8+ T cells expressing CXCR3 (TNR3+). These receptors were collected from a human donor in good health. Some clones in this sample may be carry-over from other donors' samples.

V usage is TRBV5-1 and J usage is TRBJ2-1; TCRdb calls TRBD2, which cannot be checked without DNA. The CDR3 has 18 amino acids. CDR1 and CDR2 from the germline V gene are SGHRS and YFSETQ. The CDR3 sequence: CASSLVRDRALLYNEQFF.

V and J are TRBV21-1 and TRBJ2-7; TCRdb names TRBD1, which stays unverified in the absence of DNA. TRBV21-1 is flagged as a pseudogene. The CDR3 is made up of 16 amino acids. The CDR3 here is CASSKTGTGVSYEQYF.

This sequence joins TRBV5-5 and TRBJ2-1; as DNA is missing, the TRBD1 call by TCRdb cannot be tested. The CDR3 loop spans 15 amino acids. Germline CDR1 is SGHKS and CDR2 is YYEKEE (reference sequence). CDR3 region: CASSPVGGSYNEQFF. Based on the CDR3 plus reference TRBV5-5 and TRBJ2-1, the full variable domain is DAGVTQSPTHLIKTRGQQVTLRCSPISGHKSVSWYQQVLGQGPQFIFQYYEKEERGRGNFPDRFSARQFPNYSSELNVNALLLGDSALYLCASSPVGGSYNEQFFGPGTRLTVL.

The chain has TRBV3-1 and TRBJ1-1; TCRdb gives TRBD1 as the D gene, but with no DNA this cannot be confirmed. This CDR3 region has 14 residues. CDR1 is LGHDT, CDR2 YNNKEL, per germline (reference sequence). CDR3 in amino acids: CASSQEAGVSEAFF.

The V call is TRBV29-1, the J call TRBJ2-5. Per the germline V gene, CDR1 is SQVTM and CDR2 is ANQGSEA. The CDR3 loop spans 13 amino acids. CDR3 region: CSVYWQNQETQYF.

V gene TRBV5-1 combines with J gene TRBJ2-1; TCRdb returns TRBD2, unconfirmable since there is no DNA. The germline CDR1 and CDR2 sequences are SGHRS and YFSETQ. This CDR3 contains 15 residues. CDR3 in amino acids: CASSGTSGAHNEQFF.

The chain has TRBV28 and TRBJ2-1. The germline gives CDR1 MDHEN, CDR2 SYDVKM. The CDR3 spans 17 residues. This chain's CDR3 is CASSTAKLGMRYNEQFF.

The chain couples TRBV7-6 to TRBJ2-5; TCRdb indicates TRBD1, and absent DNA this call remains unverified. The CDR3 sequence is 16 residues long. CDR1 is SGHVS, CDR2 FNYEAQ, per germline. The CDR3 loop is CASTYPGTGGGETQYF.

The rearrangement joins TRBV6-5 to TRBJ2-3. The germline V gene has CDR1 MNHEY and CDR2 SVGAGI. The CDR3 consists of 13 residues. CDR3 amino acids: CASSRLATDTQYF.

This rearrangement joins TRBV4-3 to TRBJ2-2; TCRdb reports TRBD2, a call that lacks DNA to check it against. Looked up from germline, CDR1 is LGHNA and CDR2 is YSLEER. The length of the CDR3 is 15 residues. This CDR3 is CASSQDEGGPGELFF.

This rearrangement joins TRBV4-1 to TRBJ1-6; TCRdb returns TRBD1, unconfirmable since there is no DNA. Looked up from germline, CDR1 is MGHRA and CDR2 is YSYEKL. The length of the CDR3 is 16 residues. The chain's CDR3 is CASSLEPGQVNSPLHF.

This chain uses TRBV21-1 with TRBJ2-7; TCRdb picks TRBD1, but there is no DNA to check that call. TRBV21-1 corresponds to a pseudogene. There are 14 residues in the CDR3. CDR3 in amino acids: CASSPRQVDYEQYF.